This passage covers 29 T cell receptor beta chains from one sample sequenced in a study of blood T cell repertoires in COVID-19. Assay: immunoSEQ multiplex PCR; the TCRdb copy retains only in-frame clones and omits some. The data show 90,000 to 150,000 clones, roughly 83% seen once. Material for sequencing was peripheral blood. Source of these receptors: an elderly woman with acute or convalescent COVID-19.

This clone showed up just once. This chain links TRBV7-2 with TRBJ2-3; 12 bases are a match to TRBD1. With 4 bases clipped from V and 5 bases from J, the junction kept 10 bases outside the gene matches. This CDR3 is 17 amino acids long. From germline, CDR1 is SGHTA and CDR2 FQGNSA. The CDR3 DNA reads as TGTGCCAGCAGCTCAGAGGGGACAGGGGGCGCGGGAGATACGCAGTATTTT. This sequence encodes CASSSEGTGGAGDTQYF. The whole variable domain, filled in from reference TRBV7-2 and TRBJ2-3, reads GAGVSQSPSNKVTEKGKDVELRCDPISGHTALYWYRQSLGQGLEFLIYFQGNSAPDKSGLPSDRFSAERTGGSVSTLTIQRTQQEDSAVYLCASSSEGTGGAGDTQYFGPGTRLTVL.

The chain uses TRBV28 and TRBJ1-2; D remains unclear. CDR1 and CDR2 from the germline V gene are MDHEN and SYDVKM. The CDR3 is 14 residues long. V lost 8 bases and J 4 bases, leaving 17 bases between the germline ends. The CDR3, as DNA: TGTGCCAGCGGCCCGGGTCTATCGGGCTATGGCTACACCTTC. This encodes CASGPGLSGYGYTF.

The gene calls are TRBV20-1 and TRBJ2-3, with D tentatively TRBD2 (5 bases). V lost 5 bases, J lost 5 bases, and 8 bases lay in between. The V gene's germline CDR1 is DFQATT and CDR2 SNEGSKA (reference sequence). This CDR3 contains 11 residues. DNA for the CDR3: TGCAGTGCTCCTGGAGGAGATACGCAGTATTTT. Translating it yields CSAPGGDTQYF.

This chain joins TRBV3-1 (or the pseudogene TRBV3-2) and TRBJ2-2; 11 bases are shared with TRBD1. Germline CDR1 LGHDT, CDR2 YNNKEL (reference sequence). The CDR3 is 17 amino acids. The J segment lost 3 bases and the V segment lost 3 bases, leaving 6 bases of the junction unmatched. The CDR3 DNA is TGTGCCAGCAGCCACCTAGGGACAGGGGGAGACACCGGGGAGCTGTTTTTT. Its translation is CASSHLGTGGDTGELFF.

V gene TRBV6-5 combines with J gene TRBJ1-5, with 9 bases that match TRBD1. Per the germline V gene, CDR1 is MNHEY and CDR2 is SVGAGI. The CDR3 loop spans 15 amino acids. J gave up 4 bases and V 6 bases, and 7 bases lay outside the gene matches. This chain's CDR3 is CASSLGQGRNQPQHF. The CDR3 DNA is TGTGCCAGCAGCCTAGGACAGGGGAGGAATCAGCCCCAGCATTTT.

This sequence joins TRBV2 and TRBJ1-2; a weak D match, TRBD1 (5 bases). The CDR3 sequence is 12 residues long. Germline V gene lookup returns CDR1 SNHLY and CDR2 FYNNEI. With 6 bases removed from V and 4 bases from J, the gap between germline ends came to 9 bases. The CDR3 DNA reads TGTGCCAGCAGGGGGGGGAGCTATGGCTACACCTTC. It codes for CASRGGSYGYTF.

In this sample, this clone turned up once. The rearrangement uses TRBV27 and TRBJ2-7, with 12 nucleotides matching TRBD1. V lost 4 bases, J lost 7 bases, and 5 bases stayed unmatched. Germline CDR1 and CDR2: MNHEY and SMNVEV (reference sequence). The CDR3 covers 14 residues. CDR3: CASSWGQGAWEQYF. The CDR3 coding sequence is TGTGCCAGCAGTTGGGGACAGGGGGCTTGGGAGCAGTACTTC.

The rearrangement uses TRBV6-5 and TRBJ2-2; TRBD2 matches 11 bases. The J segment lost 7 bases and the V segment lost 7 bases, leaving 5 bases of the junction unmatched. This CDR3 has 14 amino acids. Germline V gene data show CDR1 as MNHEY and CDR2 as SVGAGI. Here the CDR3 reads CASTRLAGLGELFF. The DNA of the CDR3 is TGTGCCAGCACCCGACTAGCGGGACTCGGGGAGCTGTTTTTT.

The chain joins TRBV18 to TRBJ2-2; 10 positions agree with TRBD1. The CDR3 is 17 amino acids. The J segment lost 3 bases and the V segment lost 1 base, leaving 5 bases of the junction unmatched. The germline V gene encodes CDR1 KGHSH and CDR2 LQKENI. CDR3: CASSPLDRGPDTGELFF. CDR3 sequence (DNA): TGTGCCAGCTCACCACTCGACAGGGGGCCGGACACCGGGGAGCTGTTTTTT.

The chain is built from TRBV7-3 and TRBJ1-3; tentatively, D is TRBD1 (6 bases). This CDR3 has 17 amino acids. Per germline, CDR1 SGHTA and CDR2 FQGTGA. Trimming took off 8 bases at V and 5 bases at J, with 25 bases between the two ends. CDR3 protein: CASPVPGQSIPRNTIYF. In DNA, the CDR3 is TGTGCCAGCCCGGTCCCTGGACAGTCGATTCCGAGAAACACCATATATTTT. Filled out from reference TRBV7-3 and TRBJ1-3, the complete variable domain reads GAGVSQTPSNKVTEKGKYVELRCDPISGHTALYWYRQSLGQGPEFLIYFQGTGAADDSGLPNDRFFAVRPEGSVSTLKIQRTERGDSAVYLCASPVPGQSIPRNTIYFGEGSWLTVV.

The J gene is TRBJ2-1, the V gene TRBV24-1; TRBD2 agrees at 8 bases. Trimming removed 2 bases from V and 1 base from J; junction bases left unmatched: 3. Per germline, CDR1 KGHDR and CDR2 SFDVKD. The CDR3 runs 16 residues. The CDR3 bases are TGTGCCACCAGTGATTCTTTAGCGGGATCCTACAATGAGCAGTTCTTC. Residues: CATSDSLAGSYNEQFF.

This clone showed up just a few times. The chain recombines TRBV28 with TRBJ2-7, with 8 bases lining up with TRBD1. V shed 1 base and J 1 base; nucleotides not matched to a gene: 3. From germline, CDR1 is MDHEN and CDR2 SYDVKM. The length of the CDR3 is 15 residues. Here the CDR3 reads CASSLSWTGSYEQYF. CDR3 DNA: TGTGCCAGCAGTTTATCATGGACAGGGTCCTACGAGCAGTACTTC.

The chain's CDR3 is CAWAGHGSGNTIYF. The CDR3 region has the DNA TGTGCCTGGGCGGGACACGGCTCTGGAAACACCATATATTTT. The V call is TRBV30, the J call TRBJ1-3; a weak D match, TRBD1 (6 bases). Germline lookup yields CDR1 GTSNPN and CDR2 SVGIG (reference sequence). CDR3 length: 14 residues. Trimming took off 5 bases at V and 0 bases at J, with 11 bases between the two ends.

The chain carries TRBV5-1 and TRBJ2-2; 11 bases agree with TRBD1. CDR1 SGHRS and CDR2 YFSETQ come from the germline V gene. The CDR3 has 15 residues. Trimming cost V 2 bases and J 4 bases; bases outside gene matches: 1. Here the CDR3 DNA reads TGCGCCAGCAGCTTAGGGACAGGGGGCACCGGGGAGCTGTTTTTT. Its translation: CASSLGTGGTGELFF.

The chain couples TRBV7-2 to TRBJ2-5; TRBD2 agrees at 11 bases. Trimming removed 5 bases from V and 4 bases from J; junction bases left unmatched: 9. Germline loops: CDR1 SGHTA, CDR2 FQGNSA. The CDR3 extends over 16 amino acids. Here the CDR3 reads CASSRSGLAVGETQYF. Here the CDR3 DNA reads TGTGCCAGCAGCCGTTCGGGACTAGCGGTTGGAGAGACCCAGTACTTC.

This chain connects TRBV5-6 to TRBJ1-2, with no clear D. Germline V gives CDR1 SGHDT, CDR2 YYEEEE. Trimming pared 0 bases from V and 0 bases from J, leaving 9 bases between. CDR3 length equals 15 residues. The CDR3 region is CASSLGAVPNYGYTF. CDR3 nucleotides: TGTGCCAGCAGCTTGGGCGCGGTACCTAACTATGGCTACACCTTC.

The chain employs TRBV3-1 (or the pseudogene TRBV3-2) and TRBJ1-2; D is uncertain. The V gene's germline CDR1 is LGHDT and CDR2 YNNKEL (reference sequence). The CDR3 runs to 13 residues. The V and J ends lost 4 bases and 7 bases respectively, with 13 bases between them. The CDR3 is CASSPGRSGGYTF. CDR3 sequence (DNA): TGTGCCAGCAGCCCTGGGAGATCGGGTGGCTACACCTTC.

This CDR3 is CASSFTGTGVYEQYF. CDR3 nucleotides: TGTGCCAGCAGTTTTACCGGGACAGGGGTTTACGAGCAGTACTTC. The chain links TRBV6-2 or TRBV6-3 to TRBJ2-7; TRBD1 aligns across 10 bases. V was clipped by 4 bases and J by 4 bases; unmatched bases: 7. This CDR3 is 15 amino acids long. Germline V gene sequence: CDR1 MNHEY, CDR2 SVGEGT.

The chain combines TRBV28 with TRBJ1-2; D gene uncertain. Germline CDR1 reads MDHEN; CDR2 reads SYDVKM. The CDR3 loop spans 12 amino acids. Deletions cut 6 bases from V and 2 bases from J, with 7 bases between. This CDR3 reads CASRGGNYGYTF. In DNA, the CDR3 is TGTGCCAGCAGGGGAGGGAACTATGGCTACACCTTC.

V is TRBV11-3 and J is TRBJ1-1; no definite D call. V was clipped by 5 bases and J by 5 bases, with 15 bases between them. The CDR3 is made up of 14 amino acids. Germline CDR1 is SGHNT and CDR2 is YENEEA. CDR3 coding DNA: TGTGCCAGCAGCACAGATCGGGGTGGAACTGAAGCTTTCTTT. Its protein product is CASSTDRGGTEAFF.

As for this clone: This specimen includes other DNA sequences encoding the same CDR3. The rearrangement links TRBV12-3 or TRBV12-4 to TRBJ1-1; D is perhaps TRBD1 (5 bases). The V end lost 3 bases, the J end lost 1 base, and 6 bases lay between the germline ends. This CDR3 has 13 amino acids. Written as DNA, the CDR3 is TGTGCCAGCAGTTTCACAGGGAACACTGAAGCTTTCTTT. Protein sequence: CASSFTGNTEAFF.

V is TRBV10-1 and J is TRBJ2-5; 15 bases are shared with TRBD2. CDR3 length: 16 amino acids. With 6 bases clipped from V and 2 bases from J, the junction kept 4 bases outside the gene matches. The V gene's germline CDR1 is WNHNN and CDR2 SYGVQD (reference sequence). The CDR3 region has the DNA TGCGCCAGCAGCACTGGGACTAGCGGGGGGCAAGAGACCCAGTACTTC. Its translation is CASSTGTSGGQETQYF.

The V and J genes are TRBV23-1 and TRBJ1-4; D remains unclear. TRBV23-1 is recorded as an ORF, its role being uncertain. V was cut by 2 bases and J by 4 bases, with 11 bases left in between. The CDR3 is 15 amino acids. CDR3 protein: CASSQDFGVNEKLFF. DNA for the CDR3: TGCGCCAGCAGTCAAGATTTTGGAGTTAATGAAAAACTGTTTTTT.

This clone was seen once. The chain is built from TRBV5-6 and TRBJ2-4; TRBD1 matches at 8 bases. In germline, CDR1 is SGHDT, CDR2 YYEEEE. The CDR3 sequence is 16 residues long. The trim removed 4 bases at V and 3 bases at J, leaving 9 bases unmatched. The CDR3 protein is CASSPLDREDKNIQYF. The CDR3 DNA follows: TGTGCCAGCAGCCCTCTGGACAGGGAGGACAAAAACATTCAGTACTTC.

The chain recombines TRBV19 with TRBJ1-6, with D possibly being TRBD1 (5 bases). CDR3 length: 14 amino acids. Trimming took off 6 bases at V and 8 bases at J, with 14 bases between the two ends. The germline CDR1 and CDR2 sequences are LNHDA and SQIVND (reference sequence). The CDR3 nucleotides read TGTGCCAGTAGGCCCCCCGGGGACTATTCACCCCTCCACTTT. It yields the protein CASRPPGDYSPLHF.

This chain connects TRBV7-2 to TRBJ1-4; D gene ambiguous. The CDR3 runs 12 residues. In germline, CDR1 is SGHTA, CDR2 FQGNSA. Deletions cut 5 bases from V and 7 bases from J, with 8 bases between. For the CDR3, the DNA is TGTGCCAGCAGCAGAGGCGTTGAAAAACTGTTTTTT. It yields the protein CASSRGVEKLFF. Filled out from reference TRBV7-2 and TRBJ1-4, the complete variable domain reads GAGVSQSPSNKVTEKGKDVELRCDPISGHTALYWYRQSLGQGLEFLIYFQGNSAPDKSGLPSDRFSAERTGGSVSTLTIQRTQQEDSAVYLCASSRGVEKLFFGSGTQLSVL.

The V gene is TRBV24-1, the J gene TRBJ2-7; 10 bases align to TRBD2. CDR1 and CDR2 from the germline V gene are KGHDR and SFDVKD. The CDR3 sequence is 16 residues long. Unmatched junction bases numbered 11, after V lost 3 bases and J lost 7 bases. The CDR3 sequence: CATSDPLAGAPGEQYF. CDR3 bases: TGTGCCACCAGTGATCCCCTAGCGGGGGCCCCGGGGGAGCAGTACTTC.

CDR3 coding DNA: TGTGCCAGTAGACCTCAGGGGTTCAACACTGAAGCTTTCTTT. Translation: CASRPQGFNTEAFF. The chain links TRBV19 to TRBJ1-1, with TRBD1 as a possible D gene (6 bases). Trimming shortened V by 6 bases and J by 2 bases, and 13 bases separated the two germline ends. In germline, CDR1 is LNHDA, CDR2 SQIVND (reference sequence). The CDR3 runs 14 residues.

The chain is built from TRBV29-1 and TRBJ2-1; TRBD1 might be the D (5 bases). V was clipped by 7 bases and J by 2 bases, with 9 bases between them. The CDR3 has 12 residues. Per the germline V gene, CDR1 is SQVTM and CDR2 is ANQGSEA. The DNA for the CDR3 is TGCAGCGGCAGGGCAACCTACAATGAGCAGTTCTTC. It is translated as CSGRATYNEQFF.